The 10 T cell receptor beta chains presented below share a single source sample, sequenced in a study of memory CD4+ T cells and cytomegalovirus serostatus. The sort gate was single viable CD3+CD4+CD8-CD45RO+ cells for memory CD4+ T cells. Here immunoSEQ multiplex PCR was the method, and the copy in TCRdb shows in-frame clones only, minus some. This sample has approximately 44,000 clones, with just over 75% found just once. The sequenced sample consisted of memory CD4+ T cells from blood. Source of these receptors: an adult in good health and CMV-seronegative.

V usage is TRBV5-1 and J usage is TRBJ2-1; a weak D match, TRBD2 (6 bases). Trimming took off 0 bases at V and 7 bases at J, with 11 bases between the two ends. Germline-derived CDR1 and CDR2 are SGHRS and YFSETQ. The CDR3 consists of 14 residues. The CDR3 spells CASSLEPSGNEQFF. The CDR3 DNA follows: TGCGCCAGCAGCTTGGAACCCAGCGGGAATGAGCAGTTCTTC.

This chain links TRBV30 with TRBJ1-1, with D tentatively TRBD1 (6 bases). The CDR3 runs to 17 residues. Germline assignment: CDR1 GTSNPN and CDR2 SVGIG (reference sequence). The ends were cut back, 1 base at V and 4 bases at J, with 22 bases in the middle. This CDR3 reads CAWSAHEGDPLGTEAFF. The CDR3 DNA reads as TGTGCCTGGAGTGCTCATGAGGGGGATCCCTTGGGCACTGAAGCTTTCTTT. Filled out from reference TRBV30 and TRBJ1-1, the complete variable domain reads SQTIHQWPATLVQPVGSPLSLECTVEGTSNPNLYWYRQAAGRGLQLLFYSVGIGQISSEVPQNLSASRPQDRQFILSSKKLLLSDSGFYLCAWSAHEGDPLGTEAFFGQGTRLTVV.

This chain joins TRBV15 and TRBJ2-7; TRBD1 matches 11 bases. CDR1 and CDR2 from the germline V gene are LNHNV and YYDKDF (reference sequence). This CDR3 is 15 amino acids long. With 3 bases clipped from V and 1 base from J, the junction kept 2 bases outside the gene matches. CDR3 loop: CATSRGQGDSYEQYF. The CDR3 region has the DNA TGTGCCACCAGCAGGGGACAGGGGGATTCCTACGAGCAGTACTTC.

This clone was observed a few times. This chain links TRBV29-1 with TRBJ1-2; D gene uncertain. CDR1 is SQVTM and CDR2 is ANQGSEA in the germline V gene. The germline V and J ends were trimmed by 6 bases and 7 bases, with 15 bases remaining between them. CDR3 size: 12 residues. The CDR3 region is CSVGIGWGGYTF. In DNA, the CDR3 is TGCAGCGTGGGGATAGGATGGGGTGGCTACACCTTC.

This chain links TRBV5-4 with TRBJ2-7; D call uncertain. Germline V gives CDR1 SGHNT, CDR2 YYREEE (reference sequence). V lost 2 bases and J 0 bases, leaving 6 bases between the germline ends. The CDR3 has 13 amino acids. DNA for the CDR3: TGTGCCAGCAGCTTCCAGGCCTCCTACGAGCAGTACTTC. It translates to CASSFQASYEQYF.

The rearrangement links TRBV29-1 to TRBJ1-4; possible D gene TRBD1, 6 bases. CDR3 length equals 13 residues. Trimming took off 7 bases at V and 7 bases at J, with 16 bases between the two ends. Germline V CDR1 and CDR2: SQVTM, ANQGSEA. The CDR3 nucleotides read TGCAGCGGAACACAGGGCCGAGGTGAAAAACTGTTTTTT. Translated, it gives CSGTQGRGEKLFF.

J is TRBJ2-7 and V is TRBV6-5; D gene ambiguous. The CDR3 is made up of 14 amino acids. Trimming removed 5 bases from V and 2 bases from J, with 13 bases in between. CDR1 and CDR2 (germline): MNHEY, SVGAGI. The CDR3: CASSPPVYPYEQYF. In DNA, the CDR3 is TGTGCCAGCAGTCCACCAGTTTACCCCTACGAGCAGTACTTC.

This clone was counted only a few times. J is TRBJ1-6 and V is TRBV7-6, with 10 bases lining up with TRBD1. Trimming removed 5 bases from V and 10 bases from J; junction bases left unmatched: 8. In germline, CDR1 is SGHVS, CDR2 FNYEAQ. This CDR3 is built from 15 residues. In DNA form, the CDR3 reads TGTGCCAGCAGCCAGCGGGACAGGGGAAGATCACCCCTCCACTTT. It encodes CASSQRDRGRSPLHF. Looking up the rest from reference TRBV7-6 and TRBJ1-6 gives the full variable domain: GAGVSQSPRYKVTKRGQDVALRCDPISGHVSLYWYRQALGQGPEFLTYFNYEAQQDKSGLPNDRFSAERPEGSISTLTIQRTEQRDSAMYRCASSQRDRGRSPLHFGNGTRLTVT.

J is TRBJ1-3 and V is TRBV2; D uncertain. The germline gives CDR1 SNHLY, CDR2 FYNNEI. The CDR3 has 16 residues. V was pared by 1 base and J by 0 bases, with 10 bases between. CDR3 DNA: TGTGCCAGCAGTGAAGTTCGTGCCCCCTCTGGAAACACCATATATTTT. It is translated as CASSEVRAPSGNTIYF.

V is TRBV15 and J is TRBJ1-1; possible D gene TRBD1, 5 bases. CDR3 length: 13 residues. Looked up from germline, CDR1 is LNHNV and CDR2 is YYDKDF (reference sequence). V was clipped by 0 bases and J by 5 bases, with 7 bases between them. CDR3 DNA: TGTGCCACCAGCAGAGATCGACAGACTGAAGCTTTCTTT. It encodes CATSRDRQTEAFF.